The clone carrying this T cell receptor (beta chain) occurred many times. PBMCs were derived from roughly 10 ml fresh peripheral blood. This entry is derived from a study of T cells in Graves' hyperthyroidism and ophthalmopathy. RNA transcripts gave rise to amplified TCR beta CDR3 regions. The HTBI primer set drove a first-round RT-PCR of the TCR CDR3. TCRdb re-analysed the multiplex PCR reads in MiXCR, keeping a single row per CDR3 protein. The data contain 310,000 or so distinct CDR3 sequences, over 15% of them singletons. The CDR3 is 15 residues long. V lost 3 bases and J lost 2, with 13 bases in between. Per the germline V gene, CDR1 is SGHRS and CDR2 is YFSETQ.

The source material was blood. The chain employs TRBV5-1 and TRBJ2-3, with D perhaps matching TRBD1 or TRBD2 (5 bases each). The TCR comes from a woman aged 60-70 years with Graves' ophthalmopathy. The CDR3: CASSSSGAVTDTQYF. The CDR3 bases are TGCGCCAGCAGCTCCTCCGGGGCCGTCACAGATACGCAGTATTTT.